This T cell receptor (beta chain) was identified during a study of CD8+ T cells in alopecia areata. Study results and caveats: In blood and scalp, many expanded lesional clones persisted during tofacitinib. Normal-skin resident alphabeta T cells also appear among scalp sample sequences. The study found higher clonality in lesional than normal scalp, especially in alopecia totalis/universalis.

The CDR3 extends over 11 amino acids. Germline CDR1 reads GTSNPN; CDR2 reads SVGIG (reference sequence). V dropped 4 bases and J dropped 6 bases, with 9 bases sitting between them. Details on this clone: Its antigen is as yet unknown.

Isolated RNA was reverse transcribed into cDNA used as the sequencing template. Assay used: immunoSEQ multiplex PCR; TCRdb lists only in-frame clones, some missing. The top ten hold over 1% of the sample, which has about 210,000 clones, under 70% seen once. Indicated treatment: oral pan-JAK inhibitor, 5-10 mg twice daily. As part of sample collection, lesional scalp punch biopsies and peripheral blood were taken from alopecia areata patients. The clonotype comes from a human donor with alopecia areata. This chain joins TRBV30 and TRBJ1-1; no firm D call. The specimen was CD4+ T cells sorted from blood, collected at approximately week 45, from a patient treated with tofacitinib. CDR3 DNA: TGTGCCTGGATTCCGGGATCTGAAGCTTTCTTT. Protein: CAWIPGSEAFF.